Listed below are T cell receptor beta chains from one sample, sequenced in a study of blood T cell repertoires in COVID-19. Clones were sequenced by immunoSEQ multiplex PCR, and TCRdb holds only the in-frame ones, with some missing. The sample has approximately 200,000 clones; around 87% are singletons. Material: PBMCs or T cells enriched from blood (not recorded which). The receptor set was obtained from a woman in her thirties who had recovered from COVID-19. CDR3s include the opening cysteine and the closing phenylalanine or tryptophan. D genes are given only for firm matches. Clone size is stated in some rows and not others, as once, few, many or a class when expanded.

NA	TRBV4-3	NA	TRBJ2-4	CASSPVESAKNIQYF	TGCGCCAGCAGCCCGGTTGAATCGGCCAAAAACATTCAGTACTTC
NA	TRBV5-6	TRBD2	TRBJ2-1	CASTLREGLNEQFF	TGTGCCAGCACGTTGCGGGAGGGCCTCAATGAGCAGTTCTTC
NA	TRBV2	NA	TRBJ2-5	CASRLTSYETQYF	TGTGCCAGCAGGCTTACTAGTTACGAGACCCAGTACTTC
few	TRBV19	NA	TRBJ1-1	CASSFTGRNTEAFF	TGTGCCAGTAGTTTCACAGGGAGGAACACTGAAGCTTTCTTT
NA	TRBV5-3	TRBD1	TRBJ2-1	CARSLPGQTYNEQFF	TGTGCCAGAAGCTTACCGGGACAGACCTACAATGAGCAGTTCTTC
NA	TRBV5-1	NA	TRBJ2-5	CASSWMAGEETQYF	TGCGCCAGCAGCTGGATGGCAGGGGAAGAGACCCAGTACTTC
NA	TRBV14	NA	TRBJ1-4	CASSQDPGSTRKLFF	TGTGCCAGCAGCCAAGATCCGGGGTCTACCAGGAAACTGTTTTTT
NA	TRBV27	NA	TRBJ1-2	CASSLGGAGGYTF	TGTGCCAGCAGCCTAGGGGGGGCAGGTGGCTACACCTTC
NA	TRBV4-1	TRBD1	TRBJ2-7	CASSQGWTGTYEQYF	TGCGCCAGCAGCCAAGGATGGACAGGGACCTACGAGCAGTACTTC
once	TRBV5-6	TRBD1	TRBJ1-1	CASSWGQGVSEAFF	TGTGCCAGCAGCTGGGGACAGGGGGTTTCTGAAGCTTTCTTT
NA	TRBV4-3	NA	TRBJ1-1	CASSQAGGENTEAFF	TGCGCCAGCAGCCAAGCGGGAGGGGAGAACACTGAAGCTTTCTTT
NA	TRBV7-8	TRBD2	TRBJ2-1	CASSPGLAGGSYNEQFF	TGTGCCAGCAGCCCGGGACTAGCGGGAGGGAGCTACAATGAGCAGTTCTTC
NA	TRBV5-1	TRBD2	TRBJ2-1	CASSSQPGLAGEYEQFF	TGCGCCAGCAGCTCTCAACCAGGACTAGCGGGAGAATATGAGCAGTTCTTC
once	TRBV9	NA	TRBJ2-1	CASSARGGIRNEQFF	TGTGCCAGCAGCGCTAGGGGCGGGATTAGGAATGAGCAGTTCTTC
once	TRBV19	NA	TRBJ2-3	CASSIYAGAITDTQYF	TGTGCCAGTAGTATCTATGCGGGGGCGATCACAGATACGCAGTATTTT
NA	TRBV19	TRBD1	TRBJ1-2	CATLDRGYGYTF	TGTGCCACCCTGGACAGGGGATATGGCTACACCTTC
NA	TRBV5-3	NA	TRBJ2-3	CARSGDTRKDTQYF	TGTGCCAGAAGCGGGGACACACGGAAGGATACGCAGTATTTT
once	TRBV7-2	NA	TRBJ1-6	CASSSLAGSPLHF	TGTGCCAGCAGCTCACTGGCGGGATCACCCCTCCACTTT
NA	TRBV6-4	NA	TRBJ2-1	CASSDSQVGEQFF	TGTGCCAGCAGTGACTCTCAGGTTGGTGAGCAGTTCTTC
NA	TRBV18	NA	TRBJ1-3	CASSPLGGVSNSGNTIYF	TGTGCCAGCTCACCACTCGGCGGGGTGTCAAACTCTGGAAACACCATATATTTT
NA	TRBV6-4	TRBD2	TRBJ2-3	CASSDSTGGLRDTQYF	TGTGCCAGCAGTGACTCGACGGGGGGGCTACGAGATACGCAGTATTTT
NA	TRBV7-3	NA	TRBJ1-1	CASSLSRVARNTEAFF	TGTGCCAGCAGCTTAAGCAGGGTCGCTAGGAACACTGAAGCTTTCTTT
NA	TRBV7-2	TRBD2	TRBJ2-3	CASSRTSGRETDTQYF	TGTGCCAGCAGCCGGACTAGCGGGAGGGAGACAGATACGCAGTATTTT
NA	TRBV11-3	TRBD2	TRBJ2-1	CASSLGIAGSNEQFF	TGTGCCAGCAGCTTAGGAATAGCGGGGAGCAATGAGCAGTTCTTC
once	TRBV12-3/TRBV12-4	TRBD1	TRBJ1-2	CASSLDRNYGYTF	TGTGCCAGCAGTTTGGACAGGAACTATGGCTACACCTTC
few	TRBV13	NA	TRBJ1-1	CASSLGVNTEAFF	TGTGCCAGCAGCTTGGGAGTAAACACTGAAGCTTTCTTT
NA	TRBV19	NA	TRBJ1-2	CASSNTGINYGYTF	TGTGCCAGTAGTAATACAGGAATAAACTATGGCTACACCTTC
NA	TRBV7-8	TRBD2	TRBJ2-1	CASRASGGSNEQFF	TGTGCCAGCAGGGCTAGCGGCGGATCTAATGAGCAGTTCTTC
NA	TRBV9	TRBD1	TRBJ2-1	CASSVRQGASGEQFF	TGTGCCAGCAGCGTCAGACAGGGGGCATCGGGTGAGCAGTTCTTC